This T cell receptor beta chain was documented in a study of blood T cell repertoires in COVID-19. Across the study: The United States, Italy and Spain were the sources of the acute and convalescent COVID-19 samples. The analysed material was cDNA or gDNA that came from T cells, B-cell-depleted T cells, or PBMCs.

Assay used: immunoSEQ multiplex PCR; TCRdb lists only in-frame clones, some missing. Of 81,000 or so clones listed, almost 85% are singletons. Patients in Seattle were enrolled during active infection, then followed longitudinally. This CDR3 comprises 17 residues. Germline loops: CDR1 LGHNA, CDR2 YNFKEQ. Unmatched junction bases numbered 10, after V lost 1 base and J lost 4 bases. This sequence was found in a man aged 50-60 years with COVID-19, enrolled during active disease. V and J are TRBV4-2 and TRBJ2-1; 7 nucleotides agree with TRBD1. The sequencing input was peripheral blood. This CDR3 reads CASSQVQDRTLYNEQFF. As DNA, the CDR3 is TGTGCCAGCAGCCAAGTACAGGACAGGACTCTTTACAATGAGCAGTTCTTC.